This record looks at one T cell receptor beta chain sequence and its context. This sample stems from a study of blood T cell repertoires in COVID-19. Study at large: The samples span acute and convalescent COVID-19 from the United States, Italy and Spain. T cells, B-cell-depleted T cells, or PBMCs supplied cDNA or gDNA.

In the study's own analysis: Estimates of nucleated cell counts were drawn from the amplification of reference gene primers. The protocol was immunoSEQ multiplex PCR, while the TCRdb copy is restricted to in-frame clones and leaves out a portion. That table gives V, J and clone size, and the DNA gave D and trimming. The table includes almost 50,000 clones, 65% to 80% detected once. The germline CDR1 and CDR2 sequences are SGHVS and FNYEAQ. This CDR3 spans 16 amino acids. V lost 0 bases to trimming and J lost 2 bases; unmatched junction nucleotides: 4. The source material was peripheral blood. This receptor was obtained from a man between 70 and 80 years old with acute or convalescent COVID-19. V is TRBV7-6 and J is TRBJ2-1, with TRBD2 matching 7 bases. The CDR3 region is CASSLAPLAAYNEQFF. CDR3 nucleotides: TGTGCCAGCAGCTTAGCGCCCCTAGCGGCCTACAATGAGCAGTTCTTC.